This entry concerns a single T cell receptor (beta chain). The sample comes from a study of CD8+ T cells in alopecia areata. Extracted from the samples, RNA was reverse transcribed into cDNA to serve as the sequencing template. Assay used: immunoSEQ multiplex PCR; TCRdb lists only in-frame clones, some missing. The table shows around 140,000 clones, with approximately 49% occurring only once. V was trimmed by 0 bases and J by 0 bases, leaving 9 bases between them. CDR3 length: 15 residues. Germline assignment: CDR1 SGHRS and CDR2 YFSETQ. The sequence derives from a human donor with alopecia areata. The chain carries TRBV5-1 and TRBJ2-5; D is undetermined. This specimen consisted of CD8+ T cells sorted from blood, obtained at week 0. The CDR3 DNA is TGCGCCAGCAGCTTGGCCGGGCCGTACCAAGAGACCCAGTACTTC. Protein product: CASSLAGPYQETQYF.